Sequencing of this TCR beta chain was carried out in a study of monozygotic twins with inflammatory bowel disease (dated by TCRdb to between 2018 and 2021). Looking at the study overall: The full study comprised around 28 monozygotic twin pairs: nine German pairs (four IBD-concordant, five IBD-discordant) and 19 IBD-discordant Danish pairs. Disease-associated traits were sought mainly through comparisons between IBD patients and their genetically identical healthy co-twins within discordant pairs. Each individual had, on average, about 151 000 unique TCRalpha sequences and 181 000 unique TCRbeta sequences available for analysis. General study outcomes and caveats: Because patients were on differing immunosuppressive treatments, the repertoires may have picked up extra background noise and inter-individual variability. Repertoire similarity did not differ between concordant and discordant twins, possibly due to limited statistical power. Distinction between different T cell subtypes could not be achieved in the analysis. IBD patients had lower TCRbeta repertoire diversity, measured by the inverse Simpson index, than their healthy co-twins. No single strong signal or clonotype linked to IBD turned up in the results, so the idea that one exists was not supported. IBD patients shared fewer clonotypes with other individuals than healthy twins did, most markedly in patients showing signs of disease activity.

Libraries were built with 5' RACE. Preparation of each TCR library used approximately 4,000 ng of total RNA. For each sample, cDNA was synthesized in eight separate reactions using SMARTScribe reverse transcriptase. Unique molecular identifiers containing a 6-nucleotide sample barcode were introduced through template switching during cDNA synthesis. TCRalpha and TCRbeta cDNA was amplified by two nested PCRs of about 15 and 9 cycles, with bead purification after each PCR. Before amplification, the cDNA was both treated with uracil DNA-glycosylase and purified with the QIAquick PCR purification kit. The second PCR added Illumina TruSeq-compatible adapters along with sample-specific barcodes. TapeStation and Qubit were used to check library quality and concentration, and approximately 5.4 ng of each library was pooled. Pooled libraries were sequenced on an Illumina HiSeq2500 single-index Rapid Run with 2 x 100 bp reads and custom sequencing primers. As for the original processing: MiGEC version 1.2.6 was used for UMI-based consensus assembly, which corrected PCR and sequencing errors. MiXCR version 2.1.1 was used for V(D)J alignment, clonotype assembly and CDR3 extraction. To normalise gene usage, clonotype sharing and MAIT/NKT TCR abundance, the top 1000, 10 000 and 20 000 clonotypes in each sample were analysed. After downsampling to 27 000 UMIs, diversity was calculated as the inverse Simpson index using the vegan R package. Statistical testing used paired Mann-Whitney U tests on the discordant twin pairs and applied Benjamini-Hochberg correction for multiple testing. Through TCRdb reprocessing, the reads give one entry per CDR3 protein sequence; DNA is omitted. TCRdb, not the authors, supplied the V and J calls. This sample's records show approximately 150,000 distinct CDR3 sequences. Jointly, the top ten make up less than 7.5% of the sample.

As for this clonotype: Its antigen specificity is not known.

From each donor, an approximately 2.5 ml peripheral blood sample was collected into PAXgene tubes and kept at -80 degrees C. Total RNA was isolated from whole blood with the PAXgene blood miRNA kit on an automated QIAcube, without T cell sorting. Deep TCRalpha and TCRbeta repertoire profiling with unique molecular barcoding was performed on peripheral blood of monozygotic twin pairs concordant or discordant for inflammatory bowel disease. Smoking habits were recorded for all twin pairs, and each individual was classified as a current, former or never smoker. Based on the germline V gene (reference sequence), the CDR1 and CDR2 sequences are DFQATT and SNEGSKA. Reading from cysteine to phenylalanine, the CDR3 counts 15 amino acids. The protein alone is recorded here.

Recombination linked TRBV20-1 to TRBJ1-4; TCRdb's D call of TRBD1 is untestable without DNA. The source is a human donor with ulcerative colitis or Crohn's disease, or a healthy co-twin of an affected twin (not recorded which). The specimen was blood. The CDR3 protein: CSARVDRARWEKLFF.